The clone carrying this T cell receptor beta chain was detected only a few times. The data are from a study of T-cell reconstitution after alpha-beta-depleted transplantation in children. This CDR3 is 16 amino acids long. V was clipped by 2 bases and J by 5 bases, with 19 bases between them. Germline assignment: CDR1 MNHEY and CDR2 SMNVEV (reference sequence). Construction of the TCRbeta library involved unique molecular identifiers. A single record per CDR3 protein comes from TCRdb applying MiXCR to the PCR reads. The sample has approximately 99,000 distinct CDR3 sequences; 5% to 7% are singletons. The source is a male patient aged 2 to 10 who had a stem cell transplant for acute lymphoblastic leukemia, so the T cells may come from the graft donor. This chain links TRBV27 with TRBJ2-7; D possibly corresponds to TRBD2 (5 bases). Sequences were derived from PBMCs, mostly from graft donor cells, sampled 360 days after TCRalphabeta/CD19-depleted stem cell transplant. The CDR3 DNA follows: TGTGCCAGCAGTTTACGGGCAGCGAGCGTCGGGAACGAGCAGTACTTC. It codes for CASSLRAASVGNEQYF.